A single sample is the source of the 17 T cell receptor beta chains below, sequenced in a study of blood T cell repertoires in COVID-19. TCRdb keeps only in-frame clones here, not all; method: immunoSEQ multiplex PCR. The repertoire holds 150,000 or so clones, with approximately 83% as singletons. Sequenced material: peripheral blood. The receptor set was obtained from a woman aged 60 to 75 with COVID-19, enrolled during active disease.

The chain links TRBV7-2 to TRBJ1-2; maybe TRBD1 (5 bases). V gave up 0 bases and J gave up 7 bases, with 9 bases separating them. This CDR3 region has 13 residues. Germline V lookup: CDR1 SGHTA, CDR2 FQGNSA. The CDR3 spells CASSLAGVGGYTF. CDR3 bases: TGTGCCAGCAGCTTAGCAGGGGTAGGTGGCTACACCTTC.

The V gene is TRBV5-1, the J gene TRBJ2-2; the match to TRBD1 covers 11 bases. V was clipped by 4 bases and J by 5 bases; unmatched bases: 13. The CDR3 totals 18 residues. CDR1 is SGHRS and CDR2 is YFSETQ in the germline V gene. CDR3 in DNA: TGCGCCAGCAGCCTCTACATGCAGGGACAGGGGGGGACCGGGGAGCTGTTTTTT. The encoded protein is CASSLYMQGQGGTGELFF.

J is TRBJ1-2 and V is TRBV6-1; D is uncertain. Germline CDR1 reads MNHNS; CDR2 reads SASEGT. Deletions cut 2 bases from V and 4 bases from J, with 8 bases between. The CDR3 has 13 residues. CDR3 amino acids: CASSELEGYGYTF. CDR3 in DNA: TGTGCCAGCAGTGAACTGGAGGGCTATGGCTACACCTTC.

V and J are TRBV4-2 and TRBJ2-5, with a tentative D call TRBD1 (6 bases). The CDR3 spans 14 residues. The V gene's germline CDR1 is LGHNA and CDR2 YNFKEQ. Between the trimmed V and J ends, which lost 6 bases and 4 bases, there was a span of 15 bases. The CDR3 nucleotides are TGTGCCAGCAGTCCTAAACCACAGGGAGAGACCCAGTACTTC. This translates into CASSPKPQGETQYF.

A single count supports this clone. V usage is TRBV28 and J usage is TRBJ1-1, with D perhaps TRBD1 (6 bases). Deletions cut 3 bases from V and 8 bases from J, with 16 bases between. The V gene's germline CDR1 is MDHEN and CDR2 SYDVKM. This CDR3 has 14 residues. CDR3 coding DNA: TGTGCCAGCAGTTTGATTCAGGGGAGAACGGAAGCTTTCTTT. This sequence encodes CASSLIQGRTEAFF.

This chain uses TRBV3-1 (or the pseudogene TRBV3-2) with TRBJ2-5; unclear D gene. Per the germline V gene, CDR1 is LGHDT and CDR2 is YNNKEL (reference sequence). Trimming removed 3 bases from V and 4 bases from J, with 9 bases in between. The CDR3 totals 13 residues. CDR3 residues: CASSHASLETQYF. DNA for the CDR3: TGTGCCAGCAGCCATGCATCACTAGAGACCCAGTACTTC.

Here the CDR3 DNA reads TGTGCCAGCGTCCAGGGTAACTATGGCTACACCTTC. It yields the protein CASVQGNYGYTF. This sequence joins TRBV2 and TRBJ1-2; D is possibly TRBD1 (5 bases). Germline loops: CDR1 SNHLY, CDR2 FYNNEI. The V end lost 8 bases, the J end lost 1 base, and 8 bases lay between the germline ends. The CDR3 contains 12 residues.

The chain has TRBV5-1 and TRBJ1-6; maybe TRBD1 (5 bases). Germline lookup yields CDR1 SGHRS and CDR2 YFSETQ. The V end was cut by 7 bases, the J end by 10 bases, with 21 bases between. The CDR3 is 15 residues long. CDR3 in amino acids: CASGELGGSESPLHF. The CDR3 coding sequence is TGCGCCAGCGGGGAATTGGGGGGTTCGGAATCACCCCTCCACTTT. The variable domain in full, completed from reference TRBV5-1 and TRBJ1-6, reads KAGVTQTPRYLIKTRGQQVTLSCSPISGHRSVSWYQQTPGQGLQFLFEYFSETQRNKGNFPGRFSGRQFSNSRSEMNVSTLELGDSALYLCASGELGGSESPLHFGNGTRLTVT.

The chain combines TRBV5-1 with TRBJ2-3; TRBD2 might be the D (7 bases). The germline gives CDR1 SGHRS, CDR2 YFSETQ. The CDR3 contains 17 residues. Trimming took off 0 bases at V and 3 bases at J, with 17 bases between the two ends. CDR3 nucleotides: TGCGCCAGCAGCTTGGACCTACTGGGAGGGGGGACAGATACGCAGTATTTT. Translation gives CASSLDLLGGGTDTQYF.

This chain joins TRBV5-5 and TRBJ1-1, with D tentatively TRBD1 (5 bases). From germline, CDR1 is SGHKS and CDR2 YYEKEE (reference sequence). CDR3 length: 12 amino acids. V lost 2 bases, J lost 5 bases, and 7 bases lay in between. The CDR3 region is CASSFRDTEAFF. Here the CDR3 DNA reads TGTGCCAGCAGCTTCAGGGATACTGAAGCTTTCTTT.

The count of this clone is one. V gene TRBV7-2 combines with J gene TRBJ1-3, with 7 bases that match TRBD1. After removal of 4 bases from V and 0 bases from J, the junction contained 12 bases not matched to a gene. This CDR3 region has 18 residues. Per germline, CDR1 SGHTA and CDR2 FQGNSA. The CDR3 region is CASSSSGQPHYSGNTIYF. Written as DNA, the CDR3 is TGTGCCAGCAGCTCCTCGGGACAGCCTCATTACTCTGGAAACACCATATATTTT. The full variable domain, completed using reference TRBV7-2 and TRBJ1-3, is GAGVSQSPSNKVTEKGKDVELRCDPISGHTALYWYRQSLGQGLEFLIYFQGNSAPDKSGLPSDRFSAERTGGSVSTLTIQRTQQEDSAVYLCASSSSGQPHYSGNTIYFGEGSWLTVV.

J is TRBJ1-4 and V is TRBV25-1, with 8 nucleotides matching TRBD1. CDR1 is MGHDK and CDR2 is SYGVNS in the germline V gene. J lost 0 bases, V lost 6 bases, and 3 bases had no gene match. The CDR3 runs 15 residues. DNA for the CDR3: TGTGCCAGCAGGGACAGGGTTGCAACTAATGAAAAACTGTTTTTT. The encoded protein is CASRDRVATNEKLFF.

The chain carries TRBV21-1 and TRBJ1-2. TRBV21-1 has pseudogene status. The CDR3 extends over 17 amino acids. The CDR3 protein is CASSKALYGGASYGYTF. The CDR3 region has the DNA TGTGCCAGCAGCAAAGCGCTTTATGGGGGGGCTTCCTATGGCTACACCTTC.

This clone appeared a few times. The gene calls are TRBV7-9 and TRBJ1-5; D possibly corresponds to TRBD1 (6 bases). The CDR3 contains 14 residues. CDR1 and CDR2 (germline): SEHNR, FQNEAQ (reference sequence). V gave up 4 bases and J gave up 3 bases, with 10 bases separating them. The CDR3: CASSSQGDNQPQHF. CDR3 sequence (DNA): TGTGCCAGCAGCTCACAGGGTGACAATCAGCCCCAGCATTTT.

V gene TRBV11-3 combines with J gene TRBJ2-3; D is perhaps TRBD2 (5 bases). This CDR3 has 13 residues. CDR1 and CDR2 from the germline V gene are SGHNT and YENEEA. Trimming pared 8 bases from V and 5 bases from J, leaving 14 bases between. The CDR3: CASQWAGEDTQYF. CDR3 bases: TGTGCCAGCCAGTGGGCGGGTGAAGATACGCAGTATTTT.

This chain links TRBV12-3 or TRBV12-4 with TRBJ1-6; D remains ambiguous. The CDR3 spans 13 residues. V was cut by 7 bases and J by 2 bases, with 6 bases left in between. The CDR3 DNA is TGTGCCAGCACGACAACCTATAATTCACCCCTCCACTTT. It encodes CASTTTYNSPLHF.

The J gene is TRBJ2-3, the V gene TRBV3-1 (or the pseudogene TRBV3-2); 10 bases match TRBD2. This CDR3 region has 19 residues. Germline CDR1 is LGHDT and CDR2 is YNNKEL (reference sequence). V was clipped by 0 bases and J by 7 bases; unmatched bases: 16. The CDR3 sequence: CASSQDTPLAGPSAYTQYF. CDR3 in DNA: TGTGCCAGCAGCCAAGATACCCCACTAGCGGGGCCCTCCGCGTATACGCAGTATTTT.